A single T cell receptor beta chain is shown here with its context. The antigen is not known. This clone may be a read error of a much larger clone one base away. The CDR3 consists of 14 residues. Germline assignment: CDR1 MNHEY and CDR2 SMNVEV (reference sequence). As template, the study used bulk tumor genomic DNA at about 600 ng per sample. Multiple widely separated biopsies were taken from each primary tumor at surgery. The patients were newly diagnosed with non-small cell lung cancer, had not been treated, and had curative surgery. This specimen belongs to a study of immune heterogeneity within non-small cell lung tumors. Looking at the study overall: In total, the tumors were 4 squamous cell carcinomas, roughly ten non-squamous carcinomas and 1 not otherwise specified.

Study-wide results and limits: Local tumor mutational burden showed a correlation with local T-cell clonality that was moderate but significant (R around 0.3). Different tumor locations in one patient shared dominant CDR3 beta clonotypes yet harbored unique high-frequency clones.

Multiplex PCR with 32 V and 13 J primers amplified TCR beta CDR3. Using its own MiXCR run on the multiplex PCR reads, TCRdb lists one record per CDR3 protein. The sample shows some 5,000 distinct CDR3 sequences, roughly 35% of them seen only once. The clonotype originates from a woman in her forties or fifties with non-small cell lung cancer. The chain carries TRBV27 and TRBJ1-1; D may be TRBD1 (5 bases). Sequenced input: lung tumor tissue. CDR3 loop: CSSGRARVNTEAFF. The CDR3 nucleotides are TGTTCCAGCGGGCGGGCCAGGGTGAACACTGAAGCTTTCTTT.